Reported below is one T cell receptor beta chain. TCRdb reprocessed the 5' RACE reads via MiXCR and lists one record per CDR3 protein. Here the sample spans about 690,000 distinct CDR3 sequences, around 20% being singletons. These data come from a study of identical twins. These data were also filed under a second study, of T cells expressing NK-cell markers.

Source material: PBMCs. The TCR sequence derives from a woman aged 18-29 years in good health.

The CDR3 bases are TGCGCCAGCAGCCCCAGCCCAGGACTAGCGGGAGAAAGGACCGGGGAGCTGTTTTTT. The encoded protein is CASSPSPGLAGERTGELFF. V usage is TRBV4-1 and J usage is TRBJ2-2; TRBD2 aligns across 13 bases. The CDR3 is 19 residues long. V trimming: 4 bases; J trimming: 5 bases; junction bases outside the gene matches: 13. In germline, CDR1 is MGHRA, CDR2 YSYEKL.